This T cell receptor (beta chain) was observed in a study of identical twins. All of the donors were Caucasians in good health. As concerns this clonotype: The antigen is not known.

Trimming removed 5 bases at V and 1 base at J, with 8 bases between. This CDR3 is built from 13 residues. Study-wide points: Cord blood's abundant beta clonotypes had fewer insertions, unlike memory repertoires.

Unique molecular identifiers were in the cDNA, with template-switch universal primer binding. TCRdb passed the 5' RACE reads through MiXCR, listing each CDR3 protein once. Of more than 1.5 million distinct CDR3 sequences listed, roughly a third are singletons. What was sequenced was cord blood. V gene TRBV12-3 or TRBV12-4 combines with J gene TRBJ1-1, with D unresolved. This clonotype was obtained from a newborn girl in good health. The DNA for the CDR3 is TGTGCCAGCAGTACGACACCGAACACTGAAGCTTTCTTT. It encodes CASSTTPNTEAFF.